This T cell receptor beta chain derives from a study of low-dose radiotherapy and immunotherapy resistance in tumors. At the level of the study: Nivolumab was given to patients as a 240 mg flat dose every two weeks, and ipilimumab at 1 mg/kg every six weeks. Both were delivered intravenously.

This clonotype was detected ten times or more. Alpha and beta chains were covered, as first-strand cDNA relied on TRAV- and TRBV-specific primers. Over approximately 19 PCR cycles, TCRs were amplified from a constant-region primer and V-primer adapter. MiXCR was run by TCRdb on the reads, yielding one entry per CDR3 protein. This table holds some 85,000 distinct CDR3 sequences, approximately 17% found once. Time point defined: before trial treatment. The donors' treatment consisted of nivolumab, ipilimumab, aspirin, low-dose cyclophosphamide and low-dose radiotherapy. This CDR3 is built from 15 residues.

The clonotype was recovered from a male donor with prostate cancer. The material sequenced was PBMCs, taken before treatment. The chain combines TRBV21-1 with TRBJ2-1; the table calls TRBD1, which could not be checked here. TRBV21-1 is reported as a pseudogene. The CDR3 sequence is CASSPRRASYNEQFF. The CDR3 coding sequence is TGTGCCAGCAGCCCCAGAAGGGCGTCCTACAATGAGCAGTTCTTC.